This T cell receptor beta chain was documented in a study of shared clonotypes between healthy human individuals. The study's findings and limits: Blood alone was sampled, and tissue repertoires likely differ.

Looked up from germline, CDR1 is SQVTM and CDR2 is ANQGSEA. The CDR3 is made up of 15 amino acids. The V end was cut by 6 bases, the J end by 0 bases, with 15 bases between. With respect to this clone: Its antigen is undetermined.

Measured with immunoSEQ multiplex PCR; TCRdb has only the in-frame clones, and not every one. Of 2 million to 2.5 million clones detected, around 92% appear once; the ten largest clones hold around 0.4%. What was sequenced was naive CD4+ T cells from PBMCs. Stated subset: CD45RA+ positively selected. The sequence came from a young man in good health. Some clones in this sample may be carry-over from other donors' samples. The chain carries TRBV29-1 and TRBJ2-1; no clear D gene. This chain's CDR3 is CSVTPAGSSYNEQFF. The CDR3 region has the DNA TGCAGCGTAACCCCAGCAGGTAGCTCCTACAATGAGCAGTTCTTC.